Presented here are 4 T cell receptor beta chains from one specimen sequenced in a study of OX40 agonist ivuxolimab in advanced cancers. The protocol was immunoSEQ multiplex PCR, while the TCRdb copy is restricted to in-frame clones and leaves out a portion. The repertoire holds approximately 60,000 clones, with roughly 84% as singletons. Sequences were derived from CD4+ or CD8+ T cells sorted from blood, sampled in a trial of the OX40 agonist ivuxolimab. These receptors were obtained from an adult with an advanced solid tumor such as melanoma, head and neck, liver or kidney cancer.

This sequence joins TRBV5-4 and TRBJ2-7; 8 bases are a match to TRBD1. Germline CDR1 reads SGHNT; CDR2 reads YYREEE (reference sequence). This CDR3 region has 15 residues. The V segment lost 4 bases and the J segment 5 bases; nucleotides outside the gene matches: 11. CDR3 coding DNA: TGTGCCAGCAGCCAGACAGGGGTCTTCGACGACGAGCAGTACTTC. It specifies CASSQTGVFDDEQYF.

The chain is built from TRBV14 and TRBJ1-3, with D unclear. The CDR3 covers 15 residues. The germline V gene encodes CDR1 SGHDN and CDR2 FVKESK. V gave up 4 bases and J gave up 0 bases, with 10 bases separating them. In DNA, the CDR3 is TGTGCCAGCAGCCCCAGGCTTAGCTCTGGAAACACCATATATTTT. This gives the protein CASSPRLSSGNTIYF. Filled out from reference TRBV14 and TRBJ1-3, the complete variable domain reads EAGVTQFPSHSVIEKGQTVTLRCDPISGHDNLYWYRRVMGKEIKFLLHFVKESKQDESGMPNNRFLAERTGGTYSTLKVQPAELEDSGVYFCASSPRLSSGNTIYFGEGSWLTVV.

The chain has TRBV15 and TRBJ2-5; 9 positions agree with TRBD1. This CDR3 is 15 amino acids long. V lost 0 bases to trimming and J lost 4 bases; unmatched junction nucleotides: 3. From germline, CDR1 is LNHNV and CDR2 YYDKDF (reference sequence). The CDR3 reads CATSRDGQGRETQYF. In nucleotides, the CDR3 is TGTGCCACCAGCAGAGATGGACAGGGGAGAGAGACCCAGTACTTC.

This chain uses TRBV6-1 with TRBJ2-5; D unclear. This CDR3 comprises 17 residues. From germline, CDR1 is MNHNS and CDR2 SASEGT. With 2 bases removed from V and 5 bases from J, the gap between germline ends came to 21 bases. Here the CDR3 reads CASSERTLAGLRETQYF. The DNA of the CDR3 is TGTGCCAGCAGTGAACGCACCTTGGCAGGCCTGAGGGAGACCCAGTACTTC.